This entry features one TCR beta chain sequence. This entry comes from a study of patients and donors after allogeneic stem cell transplantation. TCRdb redid the calling of the RT-PCR reads with MiXCR, one entry per CDR3 protein. The sample comprises some 90,000 distinct CDR3 sequences, around 48% of which are singletons, and 60% to 65% rests with the top ten. Sequencing was carried out using blood, either unsorted or a sorted T cell fraction (not recorded which). The clonotype comes from a human donor who was either an allogeneic HSCT recipient or a stem cell or donor lymphocyte infusion donor (not recorded which). It is not recorded whose cells these are; they may come from a transplant donor.

In DNA, the CDR3 is TGCGCCAGCAGCGTGATGGGGCTTGGTGAAAAACTGTTTTTT. Amino acid sequence: CASSVMGLGEKLFF. The chain has TRBV5-1 and TRBJ1-4; tentative D call: TRBD1 (5 bases). The CDR3 contains 14 residues. The germline CDR1 and CDR2 sequences are SGHRS and YFSETQ. The ends were cut back, 4 bases at V and 7 bases at J, with 14 bases in the middle.